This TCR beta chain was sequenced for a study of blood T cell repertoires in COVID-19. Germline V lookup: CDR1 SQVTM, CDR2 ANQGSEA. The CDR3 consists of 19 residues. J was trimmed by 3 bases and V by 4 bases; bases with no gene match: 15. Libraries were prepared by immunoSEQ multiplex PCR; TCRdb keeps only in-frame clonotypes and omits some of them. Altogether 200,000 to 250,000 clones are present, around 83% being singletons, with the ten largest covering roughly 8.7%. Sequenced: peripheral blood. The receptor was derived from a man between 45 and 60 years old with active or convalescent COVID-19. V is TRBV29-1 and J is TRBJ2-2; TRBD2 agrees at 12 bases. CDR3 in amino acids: CSVGSGGLAGGPDTGELFF. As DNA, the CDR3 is TGCAGCGTTGGATCAGGGGGGCTAGCGGGAGGGCCGGACACCGGGGAGCTGTTTTTT.